This TCR beta chain was profiled in a study of vaccination and CD4 T cells after COVID-19. The table lists this clonotype with a few counts. The antigen remains undetermined. J gave up 1 base and V 2 bases, and 10 bases lay outside the gene matches. Germline V CDR1 and CDR2: SGHTA, FQGNSA. This CDR3 spans 18 amino acids. Noted treatment: approximately 9-day PBMC culture with coronavirus spike peptide pools or control peptides (ViraFEST assay). Study-level findings and limits: The great majority, 304 of 307 vaccine-specific clones, proved spike mono-reactive in convalescent patients.

An Oncomine TCR Beta short-read assay was used to sequence the DNA from cultured CD4+ T cells. TCRdb re-called the PCR reads through MiXCR, storing one row per CDR3 protein. The table has roughly 16,000 distinct CDR3 sequences, around 46% seen once; the top ten hold under 7.5%. The V call is TRBV7-2, the J call TRBJ2-1, with TRBD2 matching over 8 bases. This sample comprised CD4+ T cells from blood, cultured in vitro, obtained before SARS-CoV-2 vaccination. The sequence was collected from a human donor who had recovered from COVID-19. CDR3 coding DNA: TGTGCCAGCAGCTTATTAGGCTCGGCGGGAGGATCCTACAATGAGCAGTTCTTC. This sequence encodes CASSLLGSAGGSYNEQFF.